One sample yielded the 9 T cell receptor beta chains listed below, sequenced in a study of human T cells and chemical hapten exposure. From the RACE reads, TCRdb called clonotypes with MiXCR, one entry per CDR3 protein. The sample holds about 140,000 distinct CDR3 sequences, 10% to 15% seen once. Time point: patch test 2, 6 weeks after DPC sensitization. Indicated treatment: therapeutic diphenylcyclopropenone sensitization with weekly scalp DPC. The sample consisted of whole blood, taken in connection with sensitization to the hapten diphenylcyclopropenone (DPC). These receptors were obtained from a woman between 45 and 60 years old with alopecia areata. Some clones in this sample may be carry-over from other donors' samples.

The chain couples TRBV5-6 to TRBJ2-1; no firm D call. Trimming removed 0 bases from V and 14 bases from J, with 15 bases in between. CDR1 SGHDT and CDR2 YYEEEE come from the germline V gene. This CDR3 region has 13 residues. The CDR3 DNA reads TGTGCCAGCAGCTTGGCCTTTGGAAACGCGGAGTTCTTC. It codes for CASSLAFGNAEFF.

The rearrangement uses TRBV12-3 or TRBV12-4 and TRBJ2-1; D is ambiguous. The CDR3 covers 13 residues. V was trimmed by 3 bases and J by 6 bases, leaving 9 bases between them. The CDR3 spells CASSFSSPNEQFF. The CDR3 region has the DNA TGTGCCAGCAGTTTTTCCAGCCCCAATGAGCAGTTCTTC.

This chain connects TRBV11-3 to TRBJ2-7, with 14 bases fitting TRBD2. This CDR3 is 14 amino acids long. CDR1 is SGHNT and CDR2 is YENEEA in the germline V gene. The V segment lost 5 bases and the J segment 7 bases; nucleotides outside the gene matches: 4. The CDR3 protein is CASSLGLAGGEQYF. Here the CDR3 DNA reads TGTGCCAGCAGCCTAGGACTAGCGGGAGGAGAGCAGTACTTC.

In its sample, this clonotype was seen a few times. V and J are TRBV20-1 and TRBJ1-5, with 9 bases matching TRBD1. The CDR3 sequence is 15 residues long. V gave up 5 bases and J gave up 0 bases; unmatched junction bases: 5. Germline V gene sequence: CDR1 DFQATT, CDR2 SNEGSKA (reference sequence). The CDR3 protein is CSAGTGLYSNQPQHF. DNA of the CDR3: TGCAGTGCTGGGACAGGGTTATATAGCAATCAGCCCCAGCATTTT.

This clonotype was observed at least ten times. CDR3 sequence: CASSWTDNTEAFF. CDR3 coding DNA: TGTGCCAGCAGTTGGACTGATAACACTGAAGCTTTCTTT. The chain employs TRBV12-3 or TRBV12-4 and TRBJ1-1; no definite D call. The CDR3 covers 13 residues. V gave up 4 bases and J gave up 2 bases, with 8 bases separating them.

The V call is TRBV7-2, the J call TRBJ1-5; D is undetermined. The V and J ends lost 1 base and 5 bases respectively, with 6 bases between them. The CDR3 has 13 amino acids. Germline V lookup: CDR1 SGHTA, CDR2 FQGNSA. DNA of the CDR3: TGTGCCAGCAGCTTAGGGAGGGATCAGCCCCAGCATTTT. It yields the protein CASSLGRDQPQHF. The complete variable domain, with remaining parts taken from reference TRBV7-2 and TRBJ1-5, reads GAGVSQSPSNKVTEKGKDVELRCDPISGHTALYWYRQSLGQGLEFLIYFQGNSAPDKSGLPSDRFSAERTGGSVSTLTIQRTQQEDSAVYLCASSLGRDQPQHFGDGTRLSIL.

V is TRBV29-1 and J is TRBJ2-2; 8 bases line up with TRBD2. This CDR3 is built from 14 residues. V dropped 4 bases and J dropped 4; count of bases not matched to a gene: 5. CDR1 SQVTM and CDR2 ANQGSEA come from the germline V gene. The CDR3 spells CSVAGGRSTGELFF. CDR3 nucleotide sequence: TGCAGCGTTGCCGGCGGGAGGAGCACCGGGGAGCTGTTTTTT.

This clonotype turned up a few times. The gene calls are TRBV7-9 and TRBJ2-7, with a tentative D call TRBD1 (5 bases). CDR1 is SEHNR, CDR2 FQNEAQ, per germline (reference sequence). The CDR3 has 13 residues. V lost 3 bases to trimming and J lost 5 bases, with 11 bases between them. CDR3 region: CASSFGRVDEQYF. Written as DNA, the CDR3 is TGTGCCAGCAGCTTCGGCAGGGTCGACGAGCAGTACTTC.

The chain employs TRBV7-3 and TRBJ1-3; TRBD1 aligns across 8 bases. The V and J ends lost 4 bases and 8 bases, in that order; junction bases with no gene match: 7. CDR1 and CDR2 from the germline V gene are SGHTA and FQGTGA. The CDR3 runs to 14 residues. CDR3 sequence: CASSSSGGSDTIYF. CDR3 DNA sequence: TGTGCCAGCAGCTCATCAGGGGGCTCGGACACCATATATTTT.